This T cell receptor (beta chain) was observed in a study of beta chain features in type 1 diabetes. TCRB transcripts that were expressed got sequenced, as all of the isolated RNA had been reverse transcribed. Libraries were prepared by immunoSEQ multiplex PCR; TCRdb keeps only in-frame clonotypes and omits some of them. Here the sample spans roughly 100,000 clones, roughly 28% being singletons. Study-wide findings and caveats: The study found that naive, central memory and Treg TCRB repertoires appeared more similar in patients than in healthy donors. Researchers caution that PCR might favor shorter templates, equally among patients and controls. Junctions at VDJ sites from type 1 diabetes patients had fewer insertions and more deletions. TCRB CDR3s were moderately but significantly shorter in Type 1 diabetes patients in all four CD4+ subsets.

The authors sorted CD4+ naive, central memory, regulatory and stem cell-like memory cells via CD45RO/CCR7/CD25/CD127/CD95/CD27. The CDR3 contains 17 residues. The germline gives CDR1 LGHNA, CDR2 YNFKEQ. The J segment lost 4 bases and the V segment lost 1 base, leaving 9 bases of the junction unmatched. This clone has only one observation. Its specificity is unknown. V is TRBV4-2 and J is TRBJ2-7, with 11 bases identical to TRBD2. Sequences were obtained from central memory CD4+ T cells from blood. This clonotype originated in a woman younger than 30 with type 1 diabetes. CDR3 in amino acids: CASSQAHSSGRVYEQYF. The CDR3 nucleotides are TGTGCCAGCAGCCAAGCCCACAGTAGCGGGAGGGTTTACGAGCAGTACTTC.